A single sample is the source of the 14 T cell receptor beta chains below, sequenced in a study of beta chain features in type 1 diabetes. Findings and caveats of the study: People with Type 1 diabetes carried modestly yet significantly shorter TCRB CDR3s in all four CD4+ subsets.

These receptors have no known antigen. TCRB transcripts that were expressed got sequenced, as all of the isolated RNA had been reverse transcribed. Produced via immunoSEQ multiplex PCR; TCRdb's table is partial and in-frame only. The data contain roughly 340,000 clones, roughly 13% of them seen just once; the ten biggest clones take up roughly 0.0097%. Sample: naive CD4+ T cells from blood. The receptors stem from a woman aged 18-29 years with type 1 diabetes.

The V and J genes are TRBV7-2 and TRBJ1-5; 9 nucleotides line up with TRBD1. Per the germline V gene, CDR1 is SGHTA and CDR2 is FQGNSA. The V gene end was trimmed by 3 bases and the J gene end by 5 bases; junction bases not matched to a gene: 5. There are 15 residues in the CDR3. The CDR3 sequence is CASSFYGQGHQPQHF. CDR3 nucleotides: TGTGCCAGCAGCTTCTATGGACAGGGGCATCAGCCCCAGCATTTT. Based on the CDR3 plus reference TRBV7-2 and TRBJ1-5, the full variable domain is GAGVSQSPSNKVTEKGKDVELRCDPISGHTALYWYRQSLGQGLEFLIYFQGNSAPDKSGLPSDRFSAERTGGSVSTLTIQRTQQEDSAVYLCASSFYGQGHQPQHFGDGTRLSIL.

The rearrangement joins TRBV18 to TRBJ2-7; no clear D. The V end was cut by 2 bases, the J end by 0 bases, with 11 bases between. The germline V gene has CDR1 KGHSH and CDR2 LQKENI. The CDR3 spans 15 residues. Here the CDR3 DNA reads TGTGCCAGCTCACCAAGTACAGTGTTCTCCTACGAGCAGTACTTC. It yields the protein CASSPSTVFSYEQYF.

This clone has just a few counts. The chain carries TRBV6-5 and TRBJ1-1; D gene ambiguous. Trimming pared 2 bases from V and 10 bases from J, leaving 20 bases between. Germline V gives CDR1 MNHEY, CDR2 SVGAGI. The CDR3 contains 15 residues. In DNA form, the CDR3 reads TGTGCCAGCAGTTACGAGGAGGGCGCGAGAATGCGAGCTTTCTTT. This translates into CASSYEEGARMRAFF.

In this sample, this clone turned up a few times. V and J are TRBV4-1 and TRBJ1-1; 10 positions agree with TRBD1. The CDR3 is 16 amino acids. V was pared by 4 bases and J by 1 base, with 6 bases of the junction left unmatched. Per the germline V gene, CDR1 is MGHRA and CDR2 is YSYEKL. CDR3 sequence reads: CASSRPGQGKNTEAFF. CDR3 nucleotide sequence: TGCGCCAGCAGCCGACCGGGACAGGGGAAGAACACTGAAGCTTTCTTT.

The V and J genes are TRBV9 and TRBJ2-6; D remains ambiguous. The V end was cut by 3 bases, the J end by 8 bases, with 9 bases between. The CDR3 runs to 13 residues. Germline values: CDR1 SGDLS, CDR2 YYNGEE. The CDR3 DNA follows: TGTGCCAGCAGCGGACTCGGTTCCAACGTCCTGACTTTC. Amino acids: CASSGLGSNVLTF.

The gene calls are TRBV4-1 and TRBJ2-1, with TRBD1 identical over 7 bases. This CDR3 is 16 amino acids long. V shed 1 base and J 4 bases; nucleotides not matched to a gene: 7. Germline CDR1 reads MGHRA; CDR2 reads YSYEKL. CDR3 sequence reads: CASSQVGTATYNEQFF. The CDR3 nucleotides are TGCGCCAGCAGCCAAGTGGGGACAGCCACTTACAATGAGCAGTTCTTC.

V usage is TRBV7-2 and J usage is TRBJ1-2; D perhaps matches TRBD1 (6 bases). This CDR3 contains 13 residues. From germline, CDR1 is SGHTA and CDR2 FQGNSA. V was cut by 4 bases and J by 7 bases, with 13 bases left in between. The DNA of the CDR3 is TGTGCCAGCAGCTCTCAAGACAGGCTTGGCTACACCTTC. Encoded protein: CASSSQDRLGYTF. The whole variable domain, filled in from reference TRBV7-2 and TRBJ1-2, reads GAGVSQSPSNKVTEKGKDVELRCDPISGHTALYWYRQSLGQGLEFLIYFQGNSAPDKSGLPSDRFSAERTGGSVSTLTIQRTQQEDSAVYLCASSSQDRLGYTFGSGTRLTVV.

DNA of the CDR3: TGTGCCAGCAGCCAAACTAGCGATACGCAGTATTTT. Its translation is CASSQTSDTQYF. The rearrangement joins TRBV7-2 to TRBJ2-3, with D possibly being TRBD2 (6 bases). Germline values: CDR1 SGHTA, CDR2 FQGNSA. The CDR3 is made up of 12 amino acids. V shed 5 bases and J shed 6 bases, with 9 bases lying between them.

The rearrangement links TRBV28 to TRBJ1-1; TRBD1 matches at 7 bases. V gave up 10 bases and J gave up 10 bases; unmatched junction bases: 21. Per germline, CDR1 MDHEN and CDR2 SYDVKM. The CDR3 is 15 amino acids. Here the CDR3 DNA reads TGTGCCACCTTTCCACCCCTCGGGACAGACCGAGGAGCTTTCTTT. Translating gives CATFPPLGTDRGAFF.

A few counts support this clone. The chain is built from TRBV2 and TRBJ2-7; 8 bases are shared with TRBD2. This CDR3 is built from 12 residues. J lost 2 bases, V lost 7 bases, and 1 base had no gene match. CDR1 and CDR2 (germline): SNHLY, FYNNEI. This CDR3 is CASKAGAYEQYF. The DNA of the CDR3 is TGTGCCAGCAAAGCGGGGGCCTACGAGCAGTACTTC.

This chain joins TRBV9 and TRBJ2-1; 7 positions match TRBD2. CDR1 and CDR2 from the germline V gene are SGDLS and YYNGEE. CDR3 size: 15 residues. Trimming at V came to 3 bases and at J to 1 base, leaving 4 bases not matched to a gene. The DNA for the CDR3 is TGTGCCAGCAGCGCCGGGGGGAGGTCCTACAATGAGCAGTTCTTC. Translated: CASSAGGRSYNEQFF.

In its sample, this clone was seen a few times. The chain links TRBV13 to TRBJ2-7; 8 bases match TRBD1. The CDR3 totals 14 residues. The trim removed 5 bases at V and 1 base at J, leaving 4 bases unmatched. Germline V gives CDR1 PRHDT, CDR2 FYEKMQ (reference sequence). The CDR3: CASSRRQGSYEQYF. CDR3 nucleotides: TGTGCCAGCAGCCGCCGACAGGGGTCCTACGAGCAGTACTTC.

This clone was found a few times. The J gene is TRBJ1-2, the V gene TRBV28; a weak D match, TRBD1 (6 bases). Germline CDR1 reads MDHEN; CDR2 reads SYDVKM. This CDR3 contains 13 residues. Trimming left V 9 bases short and J 4 bases short, with 15 bases between. CDR3 protein: CASQTGFIYGYTF. CDR3 bases: TGTGCCAGTCAAACAGGGTTCATCTATGGCTACACCTTC.

There are a few counts of this clone. The V call is TRBV19, the J call TRBJ2-1; D gene uncertain. This CDR3 is 13 amino acids long. Germline values: CDR1 LNHDA, CDR2 SQIVND (reference sequence). V gave up 5 bases and J gave up 8 bases, with 13 bases separating them. In DNA, the CDR3 is TGTGCCAGTAGTTTCCGGTCGGTCGATGAGCAGTTCTTC. Translated: CASSFRSVDEQFF.